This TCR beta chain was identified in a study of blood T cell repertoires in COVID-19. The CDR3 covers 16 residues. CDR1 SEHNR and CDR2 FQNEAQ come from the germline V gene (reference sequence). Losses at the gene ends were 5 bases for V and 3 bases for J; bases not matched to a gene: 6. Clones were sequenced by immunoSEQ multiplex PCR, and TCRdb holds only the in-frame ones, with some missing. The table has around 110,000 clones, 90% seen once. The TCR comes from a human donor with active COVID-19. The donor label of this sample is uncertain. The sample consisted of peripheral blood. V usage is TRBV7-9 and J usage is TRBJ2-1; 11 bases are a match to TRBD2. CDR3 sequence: CASSPGLAGSYNEQFF. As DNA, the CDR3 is TGTGCCAGCAGCCCTGGACTAGCGGGCAGCTACAATGAGCAGTTCTTC.